Listed below are T cell receptor beta chains from one sample, sequenced in a study of blood T cell repertoires in COVID-19. Clones were read by immunoSEQ multiplex PCR, and TCRdb kept only the in-frame ones, dropping some. The sample has under 200,000 clones, more than 70% seen once. Sequencing used peripheral blood. These receptors were taken from a young man with active or convalescent COVID-19. The CDR3 runs from the conserved cysteine through the conserved F or W. The D gene is left open where the match is weak. The size entry is marked missing in some rows and otherwise reads once, few, many or a size class.

D gene	clone size	J gene	V gene	CDR3 protein	CDR3 DNA
TRBD2	.	TRBJ2-5	TRBV28	CASSWTSGKGGETQYF	TGTGCCAGCAGTTGGACTAGCGGGAAGGGAGGAGAGACCCAGTACTTC
TRBD1	.	TRBJ2-1	TRBV19	CASSLRQGADNEQFF	TGTGCCAGTAGTCTCAGACAGGGGGCTGATAATGAGCAGTTCTTC
TRBD1	.	TRBJ2-7	TRBV5-1	CASSSGTGNYEQYF	TGCGCCAGCAGCTCCGGGACAGGTAACTACGAGCAGTACTTC
.	once	TRBJ2-1	TRBV19	CASSIGWRGGSYNEQFF	TGTGCCAGTAGTATAGGATGGCGGGGAGGCTCCTACAATGAGCAGTTCTTC
.	.	TRBJ1-1	TRBV12-3/TRBV12-4	CASSEDSEAFF	TGTGCCAGCAGTGAAGACAGTGAAGCTTTCTTT
.	.	TRBJ1-2	TRBV4-1	CASSPTAGTYYGYTF	TGCGCCAGCAGCCCGACGGCGGGGACTTACTATGGCTACACCTTC
TRBD1	.	TRBJ1-5	TRBV20-1	CSASGPGQGVNQPQHF	TGCAGTGCTAGTGGCCCAGGGCAGGGGGTGAATCAGCCCCAGCATTTT
TRBD2	once	TRBJ2-7	TRBV4-3	CASSPTPVSHASGRGEQYF	TGCGCCAGCAGCCCTACCCCGGTATCCCACGCTAGCGGGAGGGGAGAGCAGTACTTC
.	.	TRBJ1-4	TRBV2	CAINFGQINEKLFF	TGTGCCATCAACTTCGGACAGATTAATGAAAAACTGTTTTTT
.	.	TRBJ2-3	TRBV7-6	CASSLRLAAGTDTQYF	TGTGCCAGCAGCTTAAGATTAGCGGCGGGCACAGATACGCAGTATTTT
.	.	TRBJ1-5	TRBV18	CASSPTTNQPQHF	TGTGCCAGCTCACCGACTACCAATCAGCCCCAGCATTTT
.	.	TRBJ2-5	TRBV5-4	CASSSRTREETQYF	TGTGCCAGCAGCTCCAGAACTAGGGAAGAGACCCAGTACTTC
.	.	TRBJ2-3	TRBV29-1	CSADGGTVGTDTQYF	TGCAGCGCTGACGGAGGGACAGTGGGCACAGATACGCAGTATTTT
.	few	TRBJ1-2	TRBV28	CASRAGLGGYTF	TGTGCCAGCAGGGCGGGACTGGGTGGCTACACCTTC
.	.	TRBJ1-4	TRBV5-1	CASSLANGGWSEKLFF	TGCGCCAGCAGCTTGGCGAACGGAGGGTGGAGTGAAAAACTGTTTTTT
.	.	TRBJ1-4	TRBV5-6	CASSLAGPPREKLFF	TGTGCCAGCAGCTTAGCGGGACCCCCTAGGGAAAAACTGTTTTTT
.	.	TRBJ1-5	TRBV19	CANKREDQPQHF	TGTGCCAATAAGAGGGAGGATCAGCCCCAGCATTTT
TRBD1	.	TRBJ1-5	TRBV6-5	CASRPGTVNQPQHF	TGTGCCAGCAGACCTGGGACAGTAAACCAGCCCCAGCATTTT
.	.	TRBJ2-1	TRBV6-6	CASRGIGGHNEQFF	TGTGCCAGCAGAGGTATTGGGGGCCACAATGAGCAGTTCTTC
.	.	TRBJ1-6	TRBV19	CASSILGSSYNSPLHF	TGTGCCAGTAGTATACTCGGGAGCTCCTATAATTCACCCCTCCACTTT
.	.	TRBJ1-1	TRBV11-2	CASSLMTGSNTEAFF	TGTGCCAGCAGCTTAATGACAGGTTCGAACACTGAAGCTTTCTTT
TRBD1	.	TRBJ1-2	TRBV27	CASSLNRGLNGYTF	TGTGCCAGCAGTTTAAACAGGGGGCTGAATGGCTACACCTTC
.	.	TRBJ1-1	TRBV19	CASSARRDNTEAFF	TGTGCCAGTAGTGCTCGGAGGGACAACACTGAAGCTTTCTTT
.	.	TRBJ1-1	TRBV28	CASSTGGTEAFF	TGTGCCAGCAGTACAGGCGGCACTGAAGCTTTCTTT
.	.	TRBJ2-6	TRBV7-9	CASSSGTQFSSGANVLTF	TGTGCCAGCAGCTCCGGGACACAATTCAGCTCTGGGGCCAACGTCCTGACTTTC
TRBD1	.	TRBJ1-4	TRBV9	CASSVGQGGNPANEKLFF	TGTGCCAGCAGCGTAGGACAGGGTGGTAATCCGGCTAATGAAAAACTGTTTTTT
.	.	TRBJ2-2	TRBV11-3	CASSFGGANTGELFF	TGTGCCAGCAGCTTTGGAGGGGCGAACACCGGGGAGCTGTTTTTT
TRBD1	.	TRBJ1-1	TRBV18	CASSPQGVNTEAFF	TGTGCCAGCTCACCGCAGGGGGTGAACACTGAAGCTTTCTTT
.	.	TRBJ1-5	TRBV7-2	CASSLDGQGHQPQHF	TGTGCCAGCAGCTTAGATGGCCAGGGGCACCAGCCCCAGCATTTT
.	.	TRBJ1-4	TRBV6-2/TRBV6-3	CASSTRDNEKLFF	TGTGCCAGCAGTACCAGGGATAATGAAAAACTGTTTTTT
TRBD1	.	TRBJ2-4	TRBV6-1	CASSETNLGQAKNIQYF	TGTGCCAGCAGTGAAACTAATCTGGGACAGGCCAAAAACATTCAGTACTTC